The 30 T cell receptor beta chains presented below share a single source sample, sequenced in a study of memory CD4+ T cells and cytomegalovirus serostatus. Sequenced by immunoSEQ multiplex PCR; TCRdb stores in-frame clones only, minus some. The sample holds roughly 40,000 clones, over 60% seen once. Single viable CD3+CD4+CD8-CD45RO+ cells were sorted as the memory CD4+ T cells. Sequencing was performed on memory CD4+ T cells from blood. These TCRs come from an adult in good health and CMV-seronegative.

The rearrangement joins TRBV7-2 to TRBJ2-3; D uncertain. The CDR3 is made up of 12 amino acids. Germline V lookup: CDR1 SGHTA, CDR2 FQGNSA. Trimming left V 5 bases short and J 0 bases short, with 3 bases between. The CDR3 nucleotides are TGTGCCAGCAGCGCTAGCACAGATACGCAGTATTTT. Protein: CASSASTDTQYF. The entire variable domain, with the rest obtained from reference TRBV7-2 and TRBJ2-3, is as follows: GAGVSQSPSNKVTEKGKDVELRCDPISGHTALYWYRQSLGQGLEFLIYFQGNSAPDKSGLPSDRFSAERTGGSVSTLTIQRTQQEDSAVYLCASSASTDTQYFGPGTRLTVL.

The CDR3 sequence is CASSLGTYEQYF. The CDR3 nucleotides read TGTGCCAGCAGCCTGGGGACCTACGAGCAGTACTTC. This chain uses TRBV28 with TRBJ2-5; D unresolved. The DNA end lines up better with TRBJ2-7; the J call may be wrong. The CDR3 sequence is 12 residues long. The germline CDR1 and CDR2 sequences are MDHEN and SYDVKM.

The chain is built from TRBV29-1 and TRBJ2-7, with unresolved D. This CDR3 has 12 residues. Germline loops: CDR1 SQVTM, CDR2 ANQGSEA. V lost 7 bases, J lost 7 bases, and 17 bases lay in between. The CDR3 DNA reads as TGCAGCGCCGAAGGTTCGAGTCTGGAGCAGTACTTC. Translated: CSAEGSSLEQYF.

The chain uses TRBV6-4 and TRBJ2-3; D is unclear. The CDR3 has 15 amino acids. In germline, CDR1 is MRHNA, CDR2 SNTAGT. Trimming stripped 2 bases from V and 0 bases from J, with 9 bases between. CDR3 in amino acids: CASSDAPVSTDTQYF. The CDR3 DNA reads as TGTGCCAGCAGTGACGCCCCCGTTAGCACAGATACGCAGTATTTT.

J is TRBJ2-4 and V is TRBV5-8; the match to TRBD2 covers 9 bases. The CDR3 spans 17 residues. CDR1 is SGHTS, CDR2 YDEGEE, per germline. Unmatched junction bases numbered 9, after V lost 4 bases and J lost 1 base. CDR3 protein: CASSRRAGGSAKNIQYF. The CDR3 DNA follows: TGTGCCAGCAGCCGGAGGGCGGGAGGGTCGGCCAAAAACATTCAGTACTTC.

This clone is a singleton in its sample. This chain joins TRBV6-1 and TRBJ2-7; 9 bases are shared with TRBD2. The CDR3 extends over 17 amino acids. From germline, CDR1 is MNHNS and CDR2 SASEGT. V was pared by 1 base and J by 0 bases, with 7 bases of the junction left unmatched. The CDR3 DNA sequence: TGTGCCAGCAGTGAAGGGTTACTAGCGGGCCTCTCCTACGAGCAGTACTTC. It specifies CASSEGLLAGLSYEQYF.

The chain links TRBV6-1 to TRBJ1-1; unclear D gene. Looked up from germline, CDR1 is MNHNS and CDR2 is SASEGT. V was trimmed by 2 bases and J by 2 bases, leaving 9 bases between them. The CDR3 spans 14 residues. The CDR3 here is CASSELPFNTEAFF. For the CDR3, the DNA is TGTGCCAGCAGTGAACTACCCTTTAACACTGAAGCTTTCTTT.

With respect to this clone: This same CDR3 is encoded by further DNA sequences in the sample. The chain carries TRBV14 and TRBJ1-1, with D possibly being TRBD1 (6 bases). The CDR3 has 14 amino acids. Germline-derived CDR1 and CDR2 are SGHDN and FVKESK. The V and J ends lost 0 bases and 5 bases respectively, with 10 bases between them. The CDR3 spells CASSQDTGITEAFF. CDR3 nucleotides: TGTGCCAGCAGCCAAGATACAGGGATAACTGAAGCTTTCTTT.

The rearrangement joins TRBV5-1 to TRBJ1-2; 9 bases agree with TRBD1. V gave up 0 bases and J gave up 6 bases; unmatched junction bases: 3. The CDR3 is 14 amino acids. Germline V gene sequence: CDR1 SGHRS, CDR2 YFSETQ. The CDR3 protein is CASSLGTGVNGYTF. CDR3 nucleotide sequence: TGCGCCAGCAGCTTGGGGACAGGGGTAAATGGCTACACCTTC.

The genes are TRBV4-2 and TRBJ1-2, with a weak D call TRBD1 (6 bases). Germline lookup yields CDR1 LGHNA and CDR2 YNFKEQ. V lost 3 bases and J 6 bases, leaving 14 bases between the germline ends. The CDR3 runs 14 residues. CDR3 in DNA: TGTGCCAGCAGCCAGGCTGGACAGACGGATGGCTACACCTTC. Its translation is CASSQAGQTDGYTF.

This rearrangement joins TRBV6-1 to TRBJ2-3; D not certain. Trimming cost V 9 bases and J 4 bases, with 14 bases left between them. The CDR3 contains 13 residues. CDR1 is MNHNS and CDR2 is SASEGT in the germline V gene. The CDR3 sequence is CASASSVADTQYF. The DNA of the CDR3 is TGTGCCAGTGCTAGTTCGGTGGCAGATACGCAGTATTTT.

The rearrangement joins TRBV10-1 to TRBJ2-1, with 9 nucleotides matching TRBD2. Germline values: CDR1 WNHNN, CDR2 SYGVQD (reference sequence). This CDR3 spans 15 amino acids. J lost 7 bases, V lost 5 bases, and 9 bases had no gene match. This CDR3 reads CASSPNAGGLNEQFF. The CDR3 region has the DNA TGCGCCAGCAGTCCGAATGCGGGAGGGCTGAATGAGCAGTTCTTC.

The rearrangement links TRBV18 to TRBJ2-7; 7 bases are shared with TRBD1. The CDR3 runs to 14 residues. V was clipped by 3 bases and J by 3 bases; unmatched bases: 5. Germline V gene data show CDR1 as KGHSH and CDR2 as LQKENI. CDR3 loop: CASSPGTANYEQYF. The DNA of the CDR3 is TGTGCCAGCTCACCCGGGACAGCAAACTACGAGCAGTACTTC.

CDR3 sequence reads: CASNPGLLSYNEQFF. The CDR3 DNA reads TGTGCCAGTAATCCGGGCCTACTCTCCTACAATGAGCAGTTCTTC. The chain carries TRBV6-1 and TRBJ2-1; D call uncertain. Trimming left V 9 bases short and J 0 bases short, with 15 bases between. The CDR3 has 15 residues. Per germline, CDR1 MNHNS and CDR2 SASEGT.

The chain combines TRBV6-5 with TRBJ1-5; a possible D gene is TRBD1 (5 bases). Deletions cut 6 bases from V and 5 bases from J, with 17 bases between. The CDR3 consists of 15 residues. Germline CDR1 reads MNHEY; CDR2 reads SVGAGI. The CDR3 region is CASRERQMIYQPQHF. CDR3 DNA: TGTGCCAGCAGAGAGAGACAGATGATTTATCAGCCCCAGCATTTT.

The CDR3 DNA is TGTGCCAGCAGTTACTCGAGAGGGGAGGAAAAACTGTTTTTT. It codes for CASSYSRGEEKLFF. V gene TRBV6-6 combines with J gene TRBJ1-4; a weak D match, TRBD1 (5 bases). Germline loops: CDR1 MNHNY, CDR2 SVGAGI (reference sequence). V shed 0 bases and J shed 8 bases, with 10 bases lying between them. The CDR3 is 14 residues long.

This clone was found once. This chain connects TRBV19 to TRBJ1-5, with D unresolved. The germline V gene encodes CDR1 LNHDA and CDR2 SQIVND (reference sequence). With 5 bases removed from V and 0 bases from J, the gap between germline ends came to 8 bases. There are 14 residues in the CDR3. The CDR3 coding sequence is TGTGCCAGTAGTGAAACAGCTAGCAATCAGCCCCAGCATTTT. Translated: CASSETASNQPQHF.

The table lists this clone with a count of one. V is TRBV10-2 and J is TRBJ1-1; no firm D call. The V end lost 7 bases, the J end lost 5 bases, and 20 bases lay between the germline ends. From germline, CDR1 is WSHSY and CDR2 SAAADI. The CDR3 sequence is 15 residues long. The CDR3 coding sequence is TGCGCCAGCATCGAGGAGTCGGGTATACGGACTGAAGCTTTCTTT. This gives the protein CASIEESGIRTEAFF.

V and J are TRBV19 and TRBJ2-1, with 7 bases fitting TRBD2. There are 14 residues in the CDR3. V shed 1 base and J 5 bases; nucleotides not matched to a gene: 2. Per the germline V gene, CDR1 is LNHDA and CDR2 is SQIVND (reference sequence). The DNA for the CDR3 is TGTGCCAGTAGTATAGGGCTAGCGGACAATGAGCAGTTCTTC. It specifies CASSIGLADNEQFF. Using reference TRBV19 and TRBJ2-1 for the parts outside the CDR3, the full variable domain is DGGITQSPKYLFRKEGQNVTLSCEQNLNHDAMYWYRQDPGQGLRLIYYSQIVNDFQKGDIAEGYSVSREKKESFPLTVTSAQKNPTAFYLCASSIGLADNEQFFGPGTRLTVL.

This chain joins TRBV30 and TRBJ1-4; 7 nucleotides align to TRBD1. With V trimmed by 1 base and J by 4 bases, 6 bases remained unmatched. The germline gives CDR1 GTSNPN, CDR2 SVGIG (reference sequence). The CDR3 totals 15 residues. The CDR3 DNA reads as TGTGCCTGGAGTGCAAGGACAGGCAGTAATGAAAAACTGTTTTTT. Its translation: CAWSARTGSNEKLFF. Drawing the rest from reference TRBV30 and TRBJ1-4, the complete variable domain is SQTIHQWPATLVQPVGSPLSLECTVEGTSNPNLYWYRQAAGRGLQLLFYSVGIGQISSEVPQNLSASRPQDRQFILSSKKLLLSDSGFYLCAWSARTGSNEKLFFGSGTQLSVL.

The rearrangement joins TRBV6-1 to TRBJ2-7; 10 bases map to TRBD2. The CDR3 has 15 residues. Germline CDR1 and CDR2: MNHNS and SASEGT. Trimming at V came to 2 bases and at J to 1 base, leaving 2 bases not matched to a gene. As DNA, the CDR3 is TGTGCCAGCAGTGAAACTAGCGGGGTATCCTACGAGCAGTACTTC. Translation: CASSETSGVSYEQYF.

The V gene is TRBV29-1, the J gene TRBJ2-7; D might be TRBD1 or TRBD2, each matching 5 bases. Germline V gene lookup returns CDR1 SQVTM and CDR2 ANQGSEA. This CDR3 has 14 amino acids. V was trimmed by 4 bases and J by 0 bases, leaving 13 bases between them. The CDR3 reads CSVVVGTDSYEQYF. CDR3 in DNA: TGCAGCGTTGTTGTCGGGACCGACTCCTACGAGCAGTACTTC.

V gene TRBV19 combines with J gene TRBJ2-3; D call uncertain. In germline, CDR1 is LNHDA, CDR2 SQIVND (reference sequence). V dropped 3 bases and J dropped 5 bases, with 18 bases sitting between them. The CDR3 extends over 16 amino acids. The CDR3 sequence is CASSMLRAQNRDTQYF. The CDR3 nucleotides are TGTGCCAGTAGTATGTTAAGGGCCCAGAACCGAGATACGCAGTATTTT.

This chain links TRBV11-2 with TRBJ2-3; no reliable D call. The ends were cut back, 1 base at V and 2 bases at J, with 7 bases in the middle. Germline CDR1 reads SGHAT; CDR2 reads FQNNGV. The CDR3 totals 14 residues. Here the CDR3 reads CASSLALYTDTQYF. The CDR3 DNA sequence: TGTGCCAGCAGCTTAGCACTCTACACAGATACGCAGTATTTT.

The chain has TRBV11-3 and TRBJ2-5; 10 bases are shared with TRBD1. Germline CDR1 is SGHNT and CDR2 is YENEEA. J gave up 3 bases and V 4 bases, and 2 bases lay outside the gene matches. This CDR3 is built from 14 residues. The CDR3 spells CASSSGTGEETQYF. Written as DNA, the CDR3 is TGTGCCAGCAGCTCCGGGACAGGGGAAGAGACCCAGTACTTC. Together with reference TRBV11-3 and TRBJ2-5, the CDR3 gives the full variable domain: EAGVVQSPRYKIIEKKQPVAFWCNPISGHNTLYWYLQNLGQGPELLIRYENEEAVDDSQLPKDRFSAERLKGVDSTLKIQPAELGDSAVYLCASSSGTGEETQYFGPGTRLLVL.

The chain uses TRBV29-1 and TRBJ2-5; D is uncertain. Germline lookup yields CDR1 SQVTM and CDR2 ANQGSEA. The V end lost 7 bases, the J end lost 3 bases, and 12 bases lay between the germline ends. The CDR3 is made up of 12 amino acids. CDR3 coding DNA: TGCAGCGCCGGGTCCAGCAAAGAGACCCAGTACTTC. Amino acids: CSAGSSKETQYF.

This clone showed up just once. J is TRBJ2-7 and V is TRBV5-6; 8 bases fit TRBD1. V lost 5 bases to trimming and J lost 6 bases; unmatched junction nucleotides: 7. The germline V gene has CDR1 SGHDT and CDR2 YYEEEE. The CDR3 has 13 residues. The CDR3 here is CASRTTGAREQYF. In nucleotides, the CDR3 is TGTGCCAGCAGAACGACAGGGGCCCGCGAGCAGTACTTC. Full variable domain (rest looked up from reference TRBV5-6 and TRBJ2-7): DAGVTQSPTHLIKTRGQQVTLRCSPKSGHDTVSWYQQALGQGPQFIFQYYEEEERQRGNFPDRFSGHQFPNYSSELNVNALLLGDSALYLCASRTTGAREQYFGPGTRLTVT.

A remark on this clone: At one of its ends the junction is not consistent with the germline gene, which may arise from a read error. The V and J genes are TRBV27 and TRBJ1-4; maybe TRBD1 (5 bases). The germline V gene encodes CDR1 MNHEY and CDR2 SMNVEV (reference sequence). This CDR3 has 14 residues. CDR3 loop: CASSFRGMGRKTVF. The CDR3 DNA reads TGTGCCAGCAGTTTTAGGGGCATGGGTAGAAAAACTGTTTTT.

This chain links TRBV10-3 with TRBJ2-5, with 10 bases that match TRBD2. The CDR3 runs 13 residues. With V trimmed by 10 bases and J by 2 bases, 4 bases remained unmatched. Germline V gene sequence: CDR1 ENHRY, CDR2 SYGVKD. CDR3 sequence: CATRTSGQETQYF. As DNA, the CDR3 is TGTGCCACAAGGACTAGCGGACAAGAGACCCAGTACTTC.

This clone showed up just once. V and J are TRBV7-2 and TRBJ2-5; D possibly matches TRBD1 or TRBD2 (5 bases each). The germline gives CDR1 SGHTA, CDR2 FQGNSA. The V end was cut by 3 bases, the J end by 6 bases, with 11 bases between. This CDR3 comprises 13 residues. This CDR3 reads CASSFKRDQTQYF. The CDR3, as DNA: TGTGCCAGCAGCTTTAAGAGGGACCAGACCCAGTACTTC.